These T cell receptor beta chains were read from a single sample in a study of blood T cell repertoires in COVID-19. The table came from immunoSEQ multiplex PCR; TCRdb's copy has only in-frame clones and leaves some out. The sample contains 310,000 or so clones, around 88% of which appear only once. Source material: PBMCs or T cells enriched from blood (not recorded which). These receptors were obtained from a woman aged 40 to 50 who had recovered from COVID-19. Each CDR3 is given with its conserved first and last residue. A D gene is named only where the DNA matches it firmly. Clone size appears in some rows only: once, few, many, or a class for an expanded clone.

CASSQEVTPFQETQYF TGCGCCAGCAGCCAAGAAGTAACTCCCTTCCAAGAGACCCAGTACTTC TRBJ2-5 16 . TRBV4-3 .
CASSLVLGTKPSTKNIQYF TGTGCCAGCAGCTTAGTATTGGGTACTAAGCCCTCAACCAAAAACATTCAGTACTTC TRBJ2-4 19 . TRBV13 .
CASSAEDTQYF TGTGCCAGCAGCGCGGAAGATACGCAGTATTTT TRBJ2-3 11 . TRBV5-6 .
CASSRVPPGAQLNSPLHF TGTGCCAGCAGCCGCGTACCCCCAGGGGCCCAACTCAATTCACCCCTCCACTTT TRBJ1-6 18 few TRBV3-1/TRBV3-2 .
CARPAGLIYNEQFF TGTGCCAGACCGGCGGGACTAATCTACAATGAGCAGTTCTTC TRBJ2-1 14 . TRBV6-4 TRBD2
CATSDVAGGEYNEQFF TGTGCCACCAGTGATGTAGCGGGAGGGGAATACAATGAGCAGTTCTTC TRBJ2-1 16 . TRBV24-1 TRBD2
CASSLFGTGQQPQHF TGTGCCAGCAGTTTATTCGGGACAGGGCAACAGCCCCAGCATTTT TRBJ1-5 15 . TRBV28 TRBD1
CASTLNYEQYF TGTGCCAGCACCCTAAACTACGAGCAGTACTTC TRBJ2-7 11 . TRBV28 .
CASSPTYRAEIYGYTF TGTGCCAGTAGCCCCACCTACAGGGCCGAGATCTATGGCTACACCTTC TRBJ1-2 16 . TRBV19 .
CASSLPSGSNQPQHF TGTGCCAGCAGTTTACCCTCGGGGAGCAATCAGCCCCAGCATTTT TRBJ1-5 15 . TRBV28 .
CASRGGVFANTGELFF TGTGCCAGCAGGGGCGGGGTGTTCGCGAACACCGGGGAGCTGTTTTTT TRBJ2-2 16 once TRBV27 .
CATTSGQPQHF TGTGCCACAACCTCAGGGCAGCCCCAGCATTTT TRBJ1-5 11 . TRBV28 .
CASSPGTGGLSDYGYTF TGTGCCAGTAGCCCCGGGACAGGGGGCCTCTCTGACTATGGCTACACCTTC TRBJ1-2 17 . TRBV19 TRBD1
CASSLDGRDQPQHF TGTGCCAGCAGCTTAGACGGGCGGGATCAGCCCCAGCATTTT TRBJ1-5 14 . TRBV7-9 .
CASSTQGSNQPQHF TGTGCCAGTAGTACCCAGGGGAGCAATCAGCCCCAGCATTTT TRBJ1-5 14 . TRBV19 .
CASSKQEIYEQYF TGTGCCAGCTCTAAACAGGAAATATACGAGCAGTACTTC TRBJ2-7 13 . TRBV6-5 .
CASSPKADYNEQFF TGTGCCAGCAGCCCGAAAGCGGATTACAATGAGCAGTTCTTC TRBJ2-1 14 . TRBV11-3 .
CASSLDGHQPQHF TGTGCCAGCAGCTTAGATGGGCACCAGCCCCAGCATTTT TRBJ1-5 13 . TRBV7-2 .
CASRLAVREGLNRTDTQYF TGTGCAAGTCGCTTAGCGGTGCGGGAGGGCCTAAATCGCACAGATACGCAGTATTTT TRBJ2-3 19 . TRBV12-2 .
CASSPPGRGYNEQFF TGTGCCAGTAGTCCACCGGGGCGGGGCTACAATGAGCAGTTCTTC TRBJ2-1 15 . TRBV19 .
CASSPADRGSDGYTF TGCGCCAGCAGCCCCGCGGACAGGGGGAGCGATGGCTACACCTTC TRBJ1-2 15 . TRBV4-1 TRBD1
CASSLLRGAHSYEQYF TGTGCCAGCAGCCTGCTCCGGGGAGCCCACTCCTACGAGCAGTACTTC TRBJ2-7 16 . TRBV7-2 .
CASSVGTGSTDTQYF TGTGCCAGCAGCGTCGGGACAGGGAGCACAGATACGCAGTATTTT TRBJ2-3 15 . TRBV9 TRBD1
CASRDGTSGAKNIQYF TGTGCCAGCAGGGACGGGACTAGCGGAGCCAAAAACATTCAGTACTTC TRBJ2-4 16 . TRBV2 TRBD2
CASSYMTGTAFF TGTGCCAGCAGCTATATGACAGGGACCGCTTTCTTT TRBJ1-1 12 . TRBV7-2 TRBD1
CASSPLSGRANTGELFF TGTGCCAGCAGCCCCCTTAGCGGGAGGGCGAACACCGGGGAGCTGTTTTTT TRBJ2-2 17 . TRBV7-9 TRBD2
CASSYSNRGYFGNQPQHF TGTGCCAGCAGTTACTCGAACAGGGGTTACTTTGGCAATCAGCCCCAGCATTTT TRBJ1-5 18 once TRBV6-7 TRBD1
CASSYSIRGEQYF TGTGCCAGCAGTTACTCGATACGGGGAGAGCAGTACTTC TRBJ2-7 13 . TRBV6-2/TRBV6-3 .
CATTSHQGYNEQFF TGTGCCACCACCTCCCATCAGGGGTACAATGAGCAGTTCTTC TRBJ2-1 14 . TRBV2 .
CASSPRLDYEQYF TGTGCCAGCAGCCCCCGACTAGACTACGAGCAGTACTTC TRBJ2-7 13 once TRBV6-2/TRBV6-3 .
CSVEGGAVRTSGRAYEQYF TGCAGCGTTGAAGGGGGGGCCGTCAGGACTAGCGGGAGGGCCTACGAGCAGTACTTC TRBJ2-7 19 . TRBV29-1 TRBD2
CASSRGGVDEQFF TGTGCCAGCTCACGGGGAGGGGTCGATGAGCAGTTCTTC TRBJ2-1 13 . TRBV18 TRBD2
CASSFRAGEGAFF TGTGCCAGCAGTTTTAGGGCTGGAGAGGGAGCTTTCTTT TRBJ1-1 13 . TRBV28 .
CASSLLGAPDNQPQHF TGTGCCAGCAGCTTATTGGGGGCGCCGGACAATCAGCCCCAGCATTTT TRBJ1-5 16 . TRBV7-2 .
CASSVAASYSNQPQHF TGTGCCAGCAGTGTGGCAGCGAGTTATAGCAATCAGCCCCAGCATTTT TRBJ1-5 16 once TRBV28 .
CASSPDRVRLYNSPLHF TGTGCCAGCAGCCCGGACAGGGTACGGCTCTATAATTCACCCCTCCACTTT TRBJ1-6 17 few TRBV2 TRBD1
CASSNYPGLAGETGELFF TGTGCCAGCAGTAATTATCCGGGACTAGCGGGAGAGACCGGGGAGCTGTTTTTT TRBJ2-2 18 few TRBV6-2/TRBV6-3 TRBD2
CASSFLPNTGELFF TGTGCCAGCAGCTTTCTCCCGAACACCGGGGAGCTGTTTTTT TRBJ2-2 14 . TRBV5-6 .
CASRASGRAWDTQYF TGTGCCAGCAGAGCTAGCGGGAGGGCCTGGGATACGCAGTATTTT TRBJ2-3 15 once TRBV28 TRBD2
CASSTGPWDEQFF TGTGCCAGCAGTACAGGACCCTGGGATGAGCAGTTCTTC TRBJ2-1 13 . TRBV2 .
CASSLFRDRGNTIYF TGTGCCAGCAGCTTATTTCGGGACAGGGGAAACACCATATATTTT TRBJ1-3 15 . TRBV7-9 TRBD1